The entry that follows covers one T cell receptor beta chain sequence. The antigen is undetermined. The treatment: oral pan-JAK inhibitor, 5-10 mg twice daily. Alopecia areata patients provided lesional scalp punch biopsies and peripheral blood, both collected for the study. Sequencing templates came from extracted RNA that was reverse transcribed into cDNA. TCRdb's table, derived via immunoSEQ multiplex PCR, lists solely in-frame clones and lacks some. The sample holds around 190,000 clones, 45% to 65% seen once. The record originates from a study of CD8+ T cells in alopecia areata. Per germline, CDR1 SGHVS and CDR2 FQNEAQ. V was shortened by 2 bases and J by 8 bases, with 18 bases between the two germline ends. This CDR3 spans 15 amino acids. Findings and caveats of the study: Normal-skin resident alphabeta T cells also appear among scalp sample sequences.

The TCR was taken from a human donor with alopecia areata. The V gene is TRBV7-8, the J gene TRBJ2-5; perhaps TRBD2 as D (5 bases). Sequenced here: CD4+ T cells sorted from blood, sampled at week 4, from a patient treated with tofacitinib. CDR3 sequence: CASSLSLATSETQYF. The CDR3 nucleotides are TGTGCCAGCAGCTTATCCCTAGCTACGTCGGAAACCCAGTACTTC.